The present TCR beta chain was sequenced within a study of cytomegalovirus exposure and HLA in healthy donors. Study context: Both the 120 validation repertoires and the approximately 640 first-cohort repertoires used the same platform, as reported by a later analysis. Study-wide findings and caveats: For cytomegalovirus status, the classifier reportedly gave diagnoses with high specificity and sensitivity. For most TCR sequences rarity was the rule, although some public TCRs occurred in many donors. Altogether, 150 to 200 TCR beta chains were recorded as cytomegalovirus-associated.

Comments on this clone: Its specificity is unknown.

TCRdb keeps only in-frame clones here, not all; method: immunoSEQ multiplex PCR. The table records 150,000 to 200,000 clones, roughly three quarters of them present only once. The V and J ends lost 3 bases and 7 bases respectively, with 16 bases between them. CDR3 length: 14 amino acids. Germline CDR1 reads SGHDN; CDR2 reads FVKESK. The chain links TRBV14 to TRBJ2-7, with D possibly TRBD2 on 6 matching bases. The sample consisted of PBMCs. This TCR derives from a woman aged 25 to 39 in good health and CMV-seronegative. The CDR3 spells CASSHGTGLSEQYF. The CDR3, as DNA: TGTGCCAGCAGCCATGGGACTGGCCTCTCAGAGCAGTACTTC.